The entry below describes one T cell receptor beta chain. Its antigen is unknown. Base-call qualities are not available, and no considerably larger clone is one nucleotide away. This specimen belongs to a study of shared clonotypes between healthy human individuals (dated by TCRdb to the early 2020s). For the wider study: A few men and a couple of women, aged 18 to 49 years, made up the cohort. For each donor, CD4 naive and CD4 memory were each given three plates, CD8 naive was given two plates, and CD8 memory was given one plate. To estimate repertoire size and how much clonotype sharing occurs between individuals, the study deeply sequenced the blood TCR repertoires of about five healthy adults. Libraries were prepared and TCR repertoires were sequenced by different laboratories using diverse techniques, in order to increase sequencing depth and limit assay-specific biases. Each donor's leukapheresis produced roughly between roughly 0.94 and 9.5 billion PBMCs.

Beyond this particular receptor, the publication reports: Naive subsets generally had larger estimated clonotype richness than memory subsets did. Sampling was restricted to blood, and TCR repertoires in tissue are likely to differ from TCR repertoires in blood. Because the study included a small number of donors, the genetic and exposure-history diversity represented was limited. When a few donors were compared, the shared fraction of clonotypes was roughly 4.8% for naive CD4, approximately 3.5% for naive CD8, 2% to 2.5% for memory CD4, and under 0.5% for memory CD8. Higher generation probabilities were observed for clonotypes shared by all four sorted-subset donors than for non-shared clonotypes. Pairwise subsampling indicated that sequencing depth was expected to affect the degree of clonotype sharing among donors. Even with the large sequencing depth, rarefaction of the sorted-subset datasets indicated that sequencing was incomplete.

Donors were healthy HIV-negative adults with no recently reported acute infections or vaccinations. Only Caucasian adults living in Nashville, Tennessee, USA were represented among the donors. Magnetic negative selection was used to enrich CD4+ T cells, after which naive cells were positively selected on CD45RA and the negative fraction became the memory subset. Blood was obtained by leukapheresis, after which PBMCs were separated by Ficoll-Histopaque density gradient centrifugation and cryopreserved in liquid nitrogen vapor phase. Purity and quantity of every magnetically sorted T cell population were checked by analytical flow cytometry. Each sorted fraction had its genomic DNA isolated and then quantified by UV absorbance on a Nanodrop 2000c. Trimming removed 7 bases from V and 5 bases from J, leaving 12 bases between the germline ends. CDR1 and CDR2, per the germline V gene, are MGHRA and YSYEKL. The CDR3 contains 12 residues, cysteine and phenylalanine counted. Kept here is only the CDR3 DNA, which spans 36 bases and is read in frame from base 1.

TCR CDR3 regions were amplified from genomic DNA by multiplex PCR using the deep immunoSEQ assay. Genomic DNA extracted from each cell subset was distributed evenly over all wells of several immunoSEQ 96-well plates, and each plate served as one replicate. For sorted subsets, 150 to 250 ng genomic DNA, equal to 30,000 to 35,000 T cell genomes, was loaded into each replicate PCR. Purified libraries were quantified with a Qubit 3.0 fluorometer, sized on a Bioanalyzer 2100, and re-quantified with the KAPA Library Quantification kit. Every immunoSEQ 96-well plate was sequenced on a dedicated single-read 150-cycle Illumina NextSeq 550 flow cell. From the authors' description of their analysis: Because the immunoSEQ output included only junctional sequences and no quality scores, the filtering could not be the same as the filtering used for full-length reads. Sequences were annotated with PyIR, a Python wrapper for IgBLAST v1.9, and V/J genes and CDR3 were assigned using IMGT germline references. Reads with weak V/J assignments (E-value above 1e-6), missing CDR3, stop codons, out-of-frame junctions, or ambiguous translated residues were removed. V3J clonotypes were defined by identical inferred V gene, J gene, and CDR3 amino acid sequence. To compute the percentage overlap between repertoires, the number of shared unique clonotypes was divided by the size of the smaller repertoire. Repertoire richness was assessed with RTK rarefaction, the Chao1 estimator, and Recon v2.1 estimates of unobserved clonotypes. Generation probabilities were computed with OLGA for all TCRbeta clonotypes obtained by the gDNA method from several donors. TCRdb took over this immuneACCESS table, retaining in-frame rearrangements with V and J assigned. Such tables are incomplete; in checked studies, under half of the missing clones stem from an unresolved V gene, and the remainder is unexplained. The V and J calls and clone size are taken from that table; D and trimming were inferred from the DNA. This sample is represented by roughly 1,100,000 clones; roughly 80% of them were singletons. The ten top clones hold 1.4% of the sample.

Specimen: memory CD4+ T cells sorted from blood. The cell subset or site label, as the study defines it: CD45RA-negative fraction. The origin of this receptor is a man aged 18 to 29 in good health. The V and J segments used are TRBV4-1 and TRBJ2-7, with a tentative D gene TRBD1 over 5 matching bases. In nucleotides, the sequence is TGCGCCAGCATCAGGGAAGGCCACGAGCAGTACTTC. This translates into CASIREGHEQYF.